This TCR beta chain stems from a study of cytomegalovirus exposure and HLA in healthy donors. Overall study findings and caveats: The HLA-A and HLA-B alleles of most subjects were reportedly predicted accurately from TCR beta sequences. Rarity held for most TCR sequences, but there were some public TCRs that occurred in many donors. TCR beta V segments were, for the most part, productive about 87% or about 30% of the time in an earlier analysis. Later analysis indicated greater clonal expansion among HLA-associated TCR beta chains than among equally common other chains.

The CDR3 consists of 12 residues. V was cut by 1 base and J by 8 bases, with 5 bases left in between. Germline V gene data show CDR1 as LGHNA and CDR2 as YSLEER. Regarding this clone: Its antigen remains unidentified.

Amplification used 60 Vbeta primers and 13 Jbeta primers. Data came from immunoSEQ multiplex PCR; TCRdb stores just in-frame clones and leaves some out. The sample has 130,000 to 150,000 clones; around three quarters are singletons. The V and J genes are TRBV4-3 and TRBJ1-4; D gene ambiguous. The clonotype comes from a middle-aged man in good health and CMV-seropositive. The material sequenced was PBMCs. The CDR3 DNA is TGCGCCAGCAGCCAAGGAGGCGAAAAACTGTTTTTT. Its translation is CASSQGGEKLFF.